The present entry profiles one T cell receptor beta chain with its context. The antigen is undetermined. Germline V CDR1 and CDR2: SGDLS, YYNGEE. This CDR3 region has 16 residues. The V segment lost 0 bases and the J segment 1 base; nucleotides outside the gene matches: 1. TCRdb keeps only in-frame clones here, not all; method: immunoSEQ multiplex PCR. Seen here are 53,000 or so clones, about 88% observed once, and the top ten hold approximately 1.6%. The source of the sample is a study of OX40 agonist ivuxolimab in advanced cancers. Study conclusions and caveats: The study found that CD8+ T cells averaged more expanded clones than CD4+.

V and J are TRBV9 and TRBJ2-3; 11 bases agree with TRBD2. The specimen comprised CD4+ or CD8+ T cells sorted from blood, sampled in a trial of the OX40 agonist ivuxolimab. The origin of this receptor is an adult with an advanced solid tumor such as melanoma, head and neck, liver or kidney cancer. Here the CDR3 reads CASSVELAGGTDTQYF. The CDR3 nucleotides are TGTGCCAGCAGCGTAGAACTAGCGGGGGGCACAGATACGCAGTATTTT.